The 24 T cell receptor beta chains below were found in one sample sequenced in a study of T cells in Graves' hyperthyroidism and ophthalmopathy. TCR beta CDR3 sequences were amplified from RNA transcripts. During a first-round RT-PCR of the TCR CDR3, the HTBI primer set was used. MiXCR was run by TCRdb on the multiplex PCR reads, yielding one entry per CDR3 protein. The sample contains around 620,000 distinct CDR3 sequences, 13% to 15% of which appear only once. What was sequenced was blood. The receptors come from a woman between 18 and 30 years old with Graves' ophthalmopathy.

This clonotype appeared many times. CDR3 amino acids: CASSFGSRNEQFF. CDR3 bases: TGTGCCAGCAGTTTCGGCTCGCGCAATGAGCAGTTCTTC. The chain recombines TRBV28 with TRBJ2-1; D not certain. CDR3 length: 13 residues. Deletions cut 3 bases from V and 6 bases from J, with 9 bases between. Germline CDR1 is MDHEN and CDR2 is SYDVKM.

The chain couples TRBV6-5 to TRBJ1-5; D might be TRBD1 (5 bases). From germline, CDR1 is MNHEY and CDR2 SVGAGI. This CDR3 has 14 residues. Between the trimmed V and J ends, which lost 3 bases and 8 bases, there was a span of 14 bases. CDR3 amino acids: CASSYAGGGEPQHF. As DNA, the CDR3 is TGTGCCAGCAGTTATGCGGGGGGAGGGGAGCCCCAGCATTTT.

This clonotype has ten or more counts. This sequence joins TRBV6-7 and TRBJ2-1; D is ambiguous. TRBV6-7 is assigned to the ORF class and has an uncertain function. CDR3 length equals 15 residues. V was pared by 6 bases and J by 7 bases, with 19 bases between. DNA of the CDR3: TGTGCCAGCAGCAGGCTAGAAGATTCTAGAAATGAGCAGTTCTTC. Protein: CASSRLEDSRNEQFF.

This clonotype was counted at least ten times. The J gene is TRBJ2-5, the V gene TRBV15, with a tentative D call TRBD1 (5 bases). V lost 1 base, J lost 3 bases, and 12 bases lay in between. This CDR3 region has 15 residues. CDR1 is LNHNV and CDR2 is YYDKDF in the germline V gene (reference sequence). The CDR3 region is CATSRVGQWKETQYF. The CDR3 DNA sequence: TGTGCCACCAGCAGAGTGGGGCAGTGGAAAGAGACCCAGTACTTC.

The chain couples TRBV7-3 to TRBJ2-1; 11 bases align to TRBD2. The CDR3 contains 19 residues. Germline lookup yields CDR1 SGHTA and CDR2 FQGTGA. The V and J ends lost 4 bases and 0 bases, in that order; junction bases with no gene match: 11. This chain's CDR3 is CASSSTSGIKMSSYNEQFF. CDR3 coding DNA: TGTGCCAGCAGCTCGACTAGCGGGATTAAAATGAGCTCCTACAATGAGCAGTTCTTC.

This clonotype has just a few counts. The gene calls are TRBV12-3 or TRBV12-4 and TRBJ1-1; D is possibly TRBD1 (5 bases). CDR3 length: 12 residues. V was cut by 3 bases and J by 10 bases, with 12 bases left in between. Written as DNA, the CDR3 is TGTGCCAGCAGTTTCGCCCGGGGGGGAGCTTTCTTT. Translated: CASSFARGGAFF.

The V call is TRBV24-1, the J call TRBJ2-2; D may be TRBD1 (6 bases). Germline values: CDR1 KGHDR, CDR2 SFDVKD. This CDR3 region has 14 residues. V dropped 7 bases and J dropped 0 bases, with 8 bases sitting between them. CDR3 DNA sequence: TGTGCCACCAGGGGGACAACGAACACCGGGGAGCTGTTTTTT. Encoded protein: CATRGTTNTGELFF.

This clonotype was observed at least ten times. The chain has TRBV7-9 and TRBJ2-1; TRBD2 aligns across 9 bases. CDR3 length: 16 residues. V dropped 4 bases and J dropped 4; count of bases not matched to a gene: 8. Germline CDR1 and CDR2: SEHNR and FQNEAQ (reference sequence). This CDR3 is CASSSIAGDQYNEQFF. The CDR3 bases are TGTGCCAGCAGCTCTATAGCGGGAGACCAGTACAATGAGCAGTTCTTC.

Only a few counts were recorded for this clonotype. The chain couples TRBV12-3 or TRBV12-4 to TRBJ2-7; D is unclear. The CDR3 contains 13 residues. The V gene lost 8 bases and the J gene lost 3 bases, with 14 bases spanning the gap. CDR3: CASRAGSHYEQYF. DNA of the CDR3: TGTGCCAGCCGCGCAGGTAGTCACTACGAGCAGTACTTC.

Notes on this clonotype: A read error may be the cause here, since a much bigger clone is one base away. The chain is built from TRBV5-6 and TRBJ2-3, with 10 nucleotides matching TRBD2. The CDR3 consists of 15 residues. J was trimmed by 7 bases and V by 3 bases; bases with no gene match: 8. The germline V gene encodes CDR1 SGHDT and CDR2 YYEEEE. The CDR3 sequence is CASSYGASGRYTQYF. The CDR3 region has the DNA TGTGCCAGCAGCTACGGGGCTAGCGGGAGATATACGCAGTATTTT.

This clonotype was recorded many times. This chain uses TRBV11-3 with TRBJ2-5, with D hard to call. The germline CDR1 and CDR2 sequences are SGHNT and YENEEA. The CDR3 contains 15 residues. The ends were cut back, 2 bases at V and 7 bases at J, with 17 bases in the middle. The CDR3 bases are TGTGCCAGCAGCTTACTGGATAGAAATTACGGGACCCAGTACTTC. Translating gives CASSLLDRNYGTQYF.

This clonotype was seen many times. This rearrangement joins TRBV13 to TRBJ2-3; D uncertain. Per the germline V gene, CDR1 is PRHDT and CDR2 is FYEKMQ (reference sequence). This CDR3 is built from 16 residues. V lost 1 base, J lost 6 bases, and 17 bases lay in between. The CDR3 DNA sequence: TGTGCCAGCAGCTTAGCTGTGCGGAGCCTGACCGATACGCAGTATTTT. Amino acids: CASSLAVRSLTDTQYF.

This clonotype has at least ten counts. The chain combines TRBV5-1 with TRBJ2-2; no clear D. This CDR3 is built from 12 residues. CDR1 and CDR2 (germline): SGHRS, YFSETQ. Trimming removed 0 bases from V and 7 bases from J, with 4 bases in between. The CDR3: CASSLAFGELFF. CDR3 bases: TGCGCCAGCAGCTTGGCTTTCGGGGAGCTGTTTTTT.

This clonotype was observed many times. The chain carries TRBV11-2 and TRBJ2-1; possible D gene TRBD2, 6 bases. V dropped 1 base and J dropped 5 bases, with 15 bases sitting between them. The CDR3 runs 16 residues. Per the germline V gene, CDR1 is SGHAT and CDR2 is FQNNGV. The DNA of the CDR3 is TGTGCCAGCAGCTTAGTAGGTCGGGAGAGGAACAATGAGCAGTTCTTC. Its translation: CASSLVGRERNNEQFF.

This clonotype was observed at least ten times. This chain links TRBV2 with TRBJ1-6; possibly TRBD1 for D (6 bases). V was cut by 2 bases and J by 9 bases, with 11 bases left in between. CDR3 length: 14 residues. Germline assignment: CDR1 SNHLY and CDR2 FYNNEI. The DNA for the CDR3 is TGTGCCAGCAGTGAACGGGGGGGCAGTTCACCCCTCCACTTT. It yields the protein CASSERGGSSPLHF.

The chain employs TRBV28 and TRBJ1-1; weak D call: TRBD1 (5 bases). The CDR3 is made up of 12 amino acids. The V gene lost 9 bases and the J gene lost 7 bases, with 15 bases spanning the gap. In germline, CDR1 is MDHEN, CDR2 SYDVKM. The CDR3 region has the DNA TGTGCCAGTTTGGAGGGACGAGGTGAAGCTTTCTTT. It encodes CASLEGRGEAFF.

This clonotype was seen many times. The rearrangement joins TRBV11-2 to TRBJ2-5; D possibly corresponds to TRBD1 (6 bases). Germline V CDR1 and CDR2: SGHAT, FQNNGV. This CDR3 is built from 14 residues. V was pared by 5 bases and J by 2 bases, with 12 bases between. CDR3 DNA: TGTGCCAGCAGCCCACGGACAGATCAAGAGACCCAGTACTTC. It translates to CASSPRTDQETQYF.

This clonotype was counted many times. This chain uses TRBV6-1 with TRBJ1-2, with D perhaps TRBD1 (6 bases). The CDR3 length is 16 residues. The V end lost 5 bases, the J end lost 1 base, and 17 bases lay between the germline ends. Germline V gives CDR1 MNHNS, CDR2 SASEGT. The CDR3 here is CASSYPRGGGNYGYTF. The CDR3 bases are TGTGCCAGCAGTTACCCTCGGGGAGGGGGTAACTATGGCTACACCTTC.

To note about this clonotype: One end of the junction varies from germline; a read error may be responsible. This chain links TRBV24-1 with TRBJ2-2, with 12 bases matching TRBD2. This CDR3 has 17 residues. Germline V CDR1 and CDR2: KGHDR, SFDVKD. CDR3 in DNA: TGTGCCACCAGTGACCCGACTAGCGGGAGTTTAGTCGGGGGGCTGTTTTTT. This translates into CATSDPTSGSLVGGLFF.

This chain uses TRBV13 with TRBJ2-7; D is ambiguous. Germline-derived CDR1 and CDR2 are PRHDT and FYEKMQ (reference sequence). V was pared by 0 bases and J by 0 bases, with 9 bases between. This CDR3 has 15 residues. The CDR3 DNA follows: TGTGCCAGCAGCTTAGGGACGGACGCCTCCTACGAGCAGTACTTC. This codes for CASSLGTDASYEQYF.

The J gene is TRBJ2-1, the V gene TRBV20-1, with TRBD2 matching 9 bases. Germline V CDR1 and CDR2: DFQATT, SNEGSKA (reference sequence). The trim removed 4 bases at V and 4 bases at J, leaving 8 bases unmatched. CDR3 length: 15 residues. The CDR3 sequence: CSAIISGRGYNEQFF. The CDR3 bases are TGCAGTGCTATCATTAGCGGGAGAGGATACAATGAGCAGTTCTTC.

The rearrangement joins TRBV24-1 to TRBJ1-6, with TRBD1 matching 8 bases. Trimming removed 3 bases from V and 0 bases from J; junction bases left unmatched: 3. Germline V lookup: CDR1 KGHDR, CDR2 SFDVKD. CDR3 length equals 17 residues. The CDR3 sequence is CATSDGTGSSYNSPLHF. The CDR3, as DNA: TGTGCCACCAGTGATGGGACAGGAAGCTCCTATAATTCACCCCTCCACTTT.

This clonotype was found a few times. A much larger clone lies one base from this, so it may be a read error. The J gene is TRBJ1-1, the V gene TRBV12-3 or TRBV12-4, with 8 bases that match TRBD1. The CDR3 totals 14 residues. The chain's CDR3 is CASGFDRGNTEAFF. The CDR3 DNA follows: TGTGCCAGCGGTTTCGACAGGGGAAACACTGAAGCTTTCTTT.

In its sample, this clonotype was seen a few times. The chain links TRBV5-6 to TRBJ2-7; 7 nucleotides align to TRBD1. The trim removed 4 bases at V and 2 bases at J, leaving 9 bases unmatched. The germline V gene encodes CDR1 SGHDT and CDR2 YYEEEE. This CDR3 comprises 15 residues. Written as DNA, the CDR3 is TGTGCCAGCAGCCCGGGGACAGTCATCACCTACGAGCAGTACTTC. It codes for CASSPGTVITYEQYF.